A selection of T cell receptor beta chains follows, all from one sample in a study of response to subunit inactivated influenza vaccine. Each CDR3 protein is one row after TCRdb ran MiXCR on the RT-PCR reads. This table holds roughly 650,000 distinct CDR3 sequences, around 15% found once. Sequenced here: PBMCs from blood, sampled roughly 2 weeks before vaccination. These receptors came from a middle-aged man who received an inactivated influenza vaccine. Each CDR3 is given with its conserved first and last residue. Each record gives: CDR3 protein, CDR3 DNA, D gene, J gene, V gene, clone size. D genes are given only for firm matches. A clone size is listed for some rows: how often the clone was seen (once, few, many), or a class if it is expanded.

CATALGDTDTQYF,TGTGCCACGGCGCTGGGGGACACAGATACGCAGTATTTT,-,TRBJ2-3,TRBV24-1,-
CATSRGPSGPYNEQFF,TGTGCCACCAGCAGAGGCCCCAGCGGACCCTACAATGAGCAGTTCTTC,-,TRBJ2-1,TRBV15,-
CASRGVGDTEAFF,TGTGCCAGCAGGGGAGTGGGGGACACTGAAGCTTTCTTT,-,TRBJ1-1,TRBV27,-
CASSLWAQSVRDTQYF,TGTGCCAGCAGCTTGTGGGCGCAGTCCGTACGGGATACGCAGTATTTT,-,TRBJ2-3,TRBV5-6,few
CASGRQGSEQYF,TGTGCCAGCGGACGACAGGGAAGCGAGCAGTACTTC,TRBD1,TRBJ2-7,TRBV27,-
CATRGSGTGNSFSYEQYF,TGTGCCACACGGGGCTCCGGGACAGGGAATTCTTTCTCCTACGAGCAGTACTTC,TRBD1,TRBJ2-7,TRBV10-3,few
CATVPGHMTGELFF,TGTGCCACCGTACCGGGACATATGACCGGGGAGCTGTTTTTT,-,TRBJ2-2,TRBV28,few
CASSIGQGLYQPQHF,TGTGCCAGCAGTATCGGACAGGGATTGTATCAGCCCCAGCATTTT,TRBD1,TRBJ1-5,TRBV27,-
CSARATGDTGELFF,TGCAGTGCTAGGGCGACGGGGGACACCGGGGAGCTGTTTTTT,-,TRBJ2-2,TRBV20-1,-
CASRSTGTGELFF,TGTGCCAGCAGATCGACAGGCACCGGGGAGCTGTTTTTT,-,TRBJ2-2,TRBV6-6,few
CASSAPDRSNTGELFF,TGCGCCAGCAGCGCCCCGGACAGGTCGAACACCGGGGAGCTGTTTTTT,TRBD1,TRBJ2-2,TRBV5-1,many
CASSLTSGASYNEQFF,TGTGCCAGCAGTTTGACTAGCGGGGCCTCCTACAATGAGCAGTTCTTC,TRBD2,TRBJ2-1,TRBV28,-
CASSGWTSGEETQYF,TGCGCCAGCAGCGGCTGGACTAGCGGAGAAGAGACCCAGTACTTC,TRBD2,TRBJ2-5,TRBV5-1,few
CASSQGGGGRADTQYF,TGCGCCAGCAGCCAGGGGGGCGGGGGCCGGGCAGATACGCAGTATTTT,-,TRBJ2-3,TRBV5-1,few
CASSQDGRGGTDTQYF,TGCGCCAGCAGCCAAGATGGGCGGGGGGGCACAGATACGCAGTATTTT,TRBD2,TRBJ2-3,TRBV4-3,many
CASSSPALAGVGTDTQYF,TGTGCCAGCAGTTCCCCGGCGCTAGCGGGAGTAGGCACAGATACGCAGTATTTT,TRBD2,TRBJ2-3,TRBV28,-
CASSQDFITTGHYTDTQYF,TGTGCCAGCAGCCAAGATTTCATAACAACGGGACACTACACAGATACGCAGTATTTT,-,TRBJ2-3,TRBV14,-
CASSSPGTADTQYF,TGTGCCAGCAGCTCACCAGGGACAGCAGATACGCAGTATTTT,TRBD1,TRBJ2-3,TRBV5-4,-
CASSLGTSEGEQFF,TGTGCCAGCAGCTTAGGGACTAGCGAGGGTGAGCAGTTCTTC,TRBD2,TRBJ2-1,TRBV11-2,-
CSVEGQGQRDYEQYF,TGCAGCGTTGAAGGCCAGGGACAGAGAGACTACGAGCAGTACTTC,TRBD1,TRBJ2-7,TRBV29-1,-
CATTEDSNSVNEQFF,TGTGCCACAACCGAGGACAGCAACAGCGTCAATGAGCAGTTCTTC,-,TRBJ2-1,TRBV28,many
CASSLSDRAPQHF,TGCGCCAGCAGCTTGAGTGACCGCGCACCCCAGCATTTT,-,TRBJ1-5,TRBV5-1,-
CASSKAGGSLYYGYTF,TGTGCCAGCAGCAAAGCCGGGGGCAGCCTCTACTATGGCTACACCTTC,-,TRBJ1-2,TRBV7-9,-
CAGGRRIFHNEQFF,TGTGCCGGGGGTCGGAGGATCTTCCACAATGAGCAGTTCTTC,-,TRBJ2-1,TRBV6-1,-
CASSPPGTGGTDTQYF,TGTGCCAGCAGCCCCCCCGGGACAGGGGGCACAGATACGCAGTATTTT,TRBD1,TRBJ2-3,TRBV7-9,-
CASSQGLGTYNEQFF,TGTGCCAGCAGCCAAGGACTAGGAACCTACAATGAGCAGTTCTTC,-,TRBJ2-1,TRBV3-1,few
CASSSHRGLGQYF,TGTGCCAGCAGTTCCCATCGCGGACTCGGGCAGTACTTC,-,TRBJ2-7,TRBV6-5,-
CASWNYGYTF,TGTGCCAGCTGGAACTATGGCTACACCTTC,-,TRBJ1-2,TRBV12-3/TRBV12-4,few
CASSGTSGRGAHEQFF,TGTGCCAGCAGCGGGACTAGCGGGAGAGGGGCCCATGAGCAGTTCTTC,TRBD2,TRBJ2-1,TRBV7-6,few
CSAREASGKTYEQYF,TGCAGTGCTAGGGAGGCTAGCGGGAAAACCTACGAGCAGTACTTC,TRBD2,TRBJ2-7,TRBV20-1,-
CSGLQGSSYNEQFF,TGCAGCGGTCTACAGGGGTCCTCCTACAATGAGCAGTTCTTC,TRBD1,TRBJ2-1,TRBV29-1,few
CASGRGSGSPQYF,TGTGCCAGCGGACGGGGTAGCGGGAGCCCCCAGTACTTC,TRBD2,TRBJ2-4,TRBV6-1,many
CASSYSISERGGIDNTGELFF,TGTGCCAGCAGTTACTCGATTTCGGAGCGGGGGGGCATCGATAACACCGGGGAGCTGTTTTTT,TRBD2,TRBJ2-2,TRBV6-2/TRBV6-3,few
CASSPETGQRTEAFF,TGCGCCAGCAGCCCAGAGACTGGCCAGAGGACTGAAGCTTTCTTT,-,TRBJ1-1,TRBV5-1,-
CATSARRDRVEQYF,TGTGCCACCAGCGCCCGACGGGACAGGGTCGAGCAGTACTTC,TRBD1,TRBJ2-7,TRBV15,-
CASSLVLTTGELFF,TGTGCCAGCAGCTTAGTTCTAACCACCGGGGAGCTGTTTTTT,-,TRBJ2-2,TRBV11-2,few